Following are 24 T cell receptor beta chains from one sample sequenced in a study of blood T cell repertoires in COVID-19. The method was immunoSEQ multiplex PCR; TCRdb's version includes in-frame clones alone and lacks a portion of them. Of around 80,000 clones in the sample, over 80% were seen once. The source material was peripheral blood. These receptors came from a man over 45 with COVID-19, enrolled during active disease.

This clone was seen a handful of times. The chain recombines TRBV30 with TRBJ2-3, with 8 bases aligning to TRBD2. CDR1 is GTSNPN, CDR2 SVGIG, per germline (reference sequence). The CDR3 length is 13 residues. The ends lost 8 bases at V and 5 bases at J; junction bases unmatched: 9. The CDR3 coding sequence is TGTGCCGGGGCACGACGGGGGGGAGATACGCAGTATTTT. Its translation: CAGARRGGDTQYF.

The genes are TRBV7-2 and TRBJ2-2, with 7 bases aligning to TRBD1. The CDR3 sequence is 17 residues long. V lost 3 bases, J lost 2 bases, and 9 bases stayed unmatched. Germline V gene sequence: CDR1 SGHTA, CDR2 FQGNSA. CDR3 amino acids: CASSFSSDRRNTGELFF. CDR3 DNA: TGTGCCAGCAGCTTTAGTTCGGACAGGAGAAACACCGGGGAGCTGTTTTTT.

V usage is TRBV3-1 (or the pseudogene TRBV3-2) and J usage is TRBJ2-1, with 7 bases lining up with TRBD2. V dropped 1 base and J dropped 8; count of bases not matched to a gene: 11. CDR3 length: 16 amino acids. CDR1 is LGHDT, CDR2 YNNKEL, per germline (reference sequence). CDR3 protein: CASSQAPSGTTDEQFF. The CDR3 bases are TGTGCCAGCAGCCAAGCTCCTAGCGGTACTACAGATGAGCAGTTCTTC.

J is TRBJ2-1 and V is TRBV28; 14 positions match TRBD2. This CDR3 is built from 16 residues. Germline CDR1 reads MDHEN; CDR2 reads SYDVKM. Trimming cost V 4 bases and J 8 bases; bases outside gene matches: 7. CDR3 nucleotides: TGTGCCAGCAGTTCCCAGACTAGCGGGAGGGCCTATGAGCAGTTCTTC. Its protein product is CASSSQTSGRAYEQFF.

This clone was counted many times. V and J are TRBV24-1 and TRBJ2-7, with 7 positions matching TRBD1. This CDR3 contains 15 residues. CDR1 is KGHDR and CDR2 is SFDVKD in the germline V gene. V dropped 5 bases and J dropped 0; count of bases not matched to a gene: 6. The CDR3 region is CATSADRDSSYEQYF. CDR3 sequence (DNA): TGTGCCACCAGTGCCGACCGGGACAGCTCCTACGAGCAGTACTTC.

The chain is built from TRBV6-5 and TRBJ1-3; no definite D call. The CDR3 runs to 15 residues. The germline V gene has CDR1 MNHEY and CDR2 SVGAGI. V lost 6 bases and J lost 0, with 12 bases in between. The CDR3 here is CASRSGRNSGNTIYF. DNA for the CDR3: TGTGCCAGCAGGAGCGGGCGGAACTCTGGAAACACCATATATTTT.

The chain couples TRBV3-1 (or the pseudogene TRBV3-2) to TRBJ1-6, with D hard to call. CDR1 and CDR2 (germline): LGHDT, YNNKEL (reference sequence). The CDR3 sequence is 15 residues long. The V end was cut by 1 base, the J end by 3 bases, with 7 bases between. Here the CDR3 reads CASSQGSNYNSPLHF. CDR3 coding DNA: TGTGCCAGCAGCCAAGGTTCAAACTATAATTCACCCCTCCACTTT.

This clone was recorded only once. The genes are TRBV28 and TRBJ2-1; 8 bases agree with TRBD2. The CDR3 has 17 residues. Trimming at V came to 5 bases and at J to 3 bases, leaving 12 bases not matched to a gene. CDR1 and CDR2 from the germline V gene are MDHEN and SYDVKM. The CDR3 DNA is TGTGCCAGCAGTCCGCTAAGGGCGGGAGGCCTCTACAATGAGCAGTTCTTC. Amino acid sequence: CASSPLRAGGLYNEQFF.

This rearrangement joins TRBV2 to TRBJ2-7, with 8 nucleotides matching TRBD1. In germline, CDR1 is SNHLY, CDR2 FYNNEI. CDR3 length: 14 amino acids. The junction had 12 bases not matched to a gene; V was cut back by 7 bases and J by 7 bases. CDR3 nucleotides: TGTGCCAGCAATCTGCGACAGGGGAACCGGGAGCAGTACTTC. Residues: CASNLRQGNREQYF.

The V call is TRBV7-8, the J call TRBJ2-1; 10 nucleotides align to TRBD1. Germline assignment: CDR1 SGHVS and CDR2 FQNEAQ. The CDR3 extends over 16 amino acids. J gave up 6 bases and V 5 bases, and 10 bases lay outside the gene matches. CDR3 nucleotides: TGTGCCAGCAGCCTCCCTCGTGACAGGGGGCCCAATGAGCAGTTCTTC. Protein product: CASSLPRDRGPNEQFF.

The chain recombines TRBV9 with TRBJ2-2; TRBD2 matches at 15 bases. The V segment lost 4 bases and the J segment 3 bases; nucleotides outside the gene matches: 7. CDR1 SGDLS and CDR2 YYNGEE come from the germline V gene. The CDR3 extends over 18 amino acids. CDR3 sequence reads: CASSFEGLAGGYTGELFF. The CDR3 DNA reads TGTGCCAGCAGCTTCGAGGGACTAGCGGGAGGATACACCGGGGAGCTGTTTTTT.

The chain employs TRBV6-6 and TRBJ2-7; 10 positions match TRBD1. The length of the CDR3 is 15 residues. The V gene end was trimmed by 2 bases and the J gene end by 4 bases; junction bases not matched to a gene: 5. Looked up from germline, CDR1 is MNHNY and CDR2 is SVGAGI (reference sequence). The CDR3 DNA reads TGTGCCAGCAGTTACCCCGGACAGGGGGGGTACGAGCAGTACTTC. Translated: CASSYPGQGGYEQYF.

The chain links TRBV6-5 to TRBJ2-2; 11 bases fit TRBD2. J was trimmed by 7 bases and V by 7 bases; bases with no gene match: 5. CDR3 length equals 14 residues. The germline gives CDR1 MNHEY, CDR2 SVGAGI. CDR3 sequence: CASMLAGGGGELFF. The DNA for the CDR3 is TGTGCCAGCATGTTAGCGGGAGGGGGCGGGGAGCTGTTTTTT.

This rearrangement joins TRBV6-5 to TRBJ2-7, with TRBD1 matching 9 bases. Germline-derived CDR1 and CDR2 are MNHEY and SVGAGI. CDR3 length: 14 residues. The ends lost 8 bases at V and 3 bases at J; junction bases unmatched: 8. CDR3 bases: TGTGCCAGCTTTCGGGGACAGGGCTTCTACGAGCAGTACTTC. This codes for CASFRGQGFYEQYF.

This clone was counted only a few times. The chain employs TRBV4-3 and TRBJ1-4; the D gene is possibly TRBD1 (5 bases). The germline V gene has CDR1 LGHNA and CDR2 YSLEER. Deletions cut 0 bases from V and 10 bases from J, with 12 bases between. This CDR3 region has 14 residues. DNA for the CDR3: TGCGCCAGCAGCCAAGATGGGGGACTTGGAAAACTGTTTTTT. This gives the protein CASSQDGGLGKLFF.

In DNA form, the CDR3 reads TGTGCCATCAGTGACAGGGGGCGCGAGACCCAGTACTTC. Protein sequence: CAISDRGRETQYF. The chain employs TRBV10-3 and TRBJ2-5, with TRBD1 matching over 8 bases. Germline CDR1 ENHRY, CDR2 SYGVKD. The CDR3 length is 13 residues. J lost 5 bases, V lost 3 bases, and 2 bases had no gene match.

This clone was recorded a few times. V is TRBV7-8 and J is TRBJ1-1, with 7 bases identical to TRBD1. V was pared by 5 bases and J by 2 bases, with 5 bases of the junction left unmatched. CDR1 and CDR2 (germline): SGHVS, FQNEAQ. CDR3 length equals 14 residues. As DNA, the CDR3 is TGTGCCAGCAGCACCGGGACAGTAAACACTGAAGCTTTCTTT. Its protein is CASSTGTVNTEAFF.

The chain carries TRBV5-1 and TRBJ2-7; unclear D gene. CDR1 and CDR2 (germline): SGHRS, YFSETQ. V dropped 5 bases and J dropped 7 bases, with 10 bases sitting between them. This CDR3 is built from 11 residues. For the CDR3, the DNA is TGCGCCAGCAGAGAGTATAATGAGCAGTACTTC. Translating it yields CASREYNEQYF.

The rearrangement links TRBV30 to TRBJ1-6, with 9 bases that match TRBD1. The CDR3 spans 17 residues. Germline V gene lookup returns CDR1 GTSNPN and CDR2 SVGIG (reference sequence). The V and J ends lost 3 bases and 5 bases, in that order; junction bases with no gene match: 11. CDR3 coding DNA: TGTGCCTGGAGGCCCGGGACAGGGATCGTCCATAATTCACCCCTCCACTTT. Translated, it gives CAWRPGTGIVHNSPLHF. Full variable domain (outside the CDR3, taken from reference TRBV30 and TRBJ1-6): SQTIHQWPATLVQPVGSPLSLECTVEGTSNPNLYWYRQAAGRGLQLLFYSVGIGQISSEVPQNLSASRPQDRQFILSSKKLLLSDSGFYLCAWRPGTGIVHNSPLHFGNGTRLTVT.

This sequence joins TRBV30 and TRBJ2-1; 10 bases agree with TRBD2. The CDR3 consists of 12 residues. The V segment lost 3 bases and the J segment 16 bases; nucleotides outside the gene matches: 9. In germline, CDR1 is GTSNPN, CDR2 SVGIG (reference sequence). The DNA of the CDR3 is TGTGCCTGGAGACTAGCGGGATCACCCCACTTCTTC. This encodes CAWRLAGSPHFF.

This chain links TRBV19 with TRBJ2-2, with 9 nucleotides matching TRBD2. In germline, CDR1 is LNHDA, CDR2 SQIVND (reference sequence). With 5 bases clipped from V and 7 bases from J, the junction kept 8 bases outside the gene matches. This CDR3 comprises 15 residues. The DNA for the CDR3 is TGTGCCAGTAGTTTAGCGGGAGTTGATTACGGGGAGCTGTTTTTT. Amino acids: CASSLAGVDYGELFF.

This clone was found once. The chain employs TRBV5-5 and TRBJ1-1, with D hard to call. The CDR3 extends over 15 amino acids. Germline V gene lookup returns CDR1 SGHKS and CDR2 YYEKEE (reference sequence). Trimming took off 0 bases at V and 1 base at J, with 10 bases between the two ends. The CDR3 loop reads CASSLASGRNTEAFF. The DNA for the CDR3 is TGTGCCAGCAGCTTGGCCTCAGGCCGGAACACTGAAGCTTTCTTT.

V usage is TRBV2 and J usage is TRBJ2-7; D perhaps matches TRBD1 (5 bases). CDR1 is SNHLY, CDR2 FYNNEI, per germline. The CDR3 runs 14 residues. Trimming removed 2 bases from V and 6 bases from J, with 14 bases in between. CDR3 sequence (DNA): TGTGCCAGCAGTGAATCCAGGGCCAGAGCCGAGCAGTACTTC. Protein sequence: CASSESRARAEQYF.

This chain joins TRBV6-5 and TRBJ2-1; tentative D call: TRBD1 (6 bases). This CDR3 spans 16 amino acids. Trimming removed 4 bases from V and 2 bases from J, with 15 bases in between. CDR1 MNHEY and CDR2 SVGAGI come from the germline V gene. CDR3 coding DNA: TGTGCCAGCAGTTCTCAGGGACACTCAACCTACAATGAGCAGTTCTTC. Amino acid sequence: CASSSQGHSTYNEQFF.